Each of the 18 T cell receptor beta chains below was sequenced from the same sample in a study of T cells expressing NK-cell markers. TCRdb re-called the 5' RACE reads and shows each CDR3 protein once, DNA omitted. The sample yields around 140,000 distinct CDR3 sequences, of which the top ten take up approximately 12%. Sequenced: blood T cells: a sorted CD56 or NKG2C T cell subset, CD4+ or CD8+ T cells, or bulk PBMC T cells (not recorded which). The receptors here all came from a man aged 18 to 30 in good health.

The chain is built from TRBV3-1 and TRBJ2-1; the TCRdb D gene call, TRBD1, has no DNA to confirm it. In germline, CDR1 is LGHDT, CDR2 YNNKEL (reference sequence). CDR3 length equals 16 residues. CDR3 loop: CASSQLGGERYNEQFF.

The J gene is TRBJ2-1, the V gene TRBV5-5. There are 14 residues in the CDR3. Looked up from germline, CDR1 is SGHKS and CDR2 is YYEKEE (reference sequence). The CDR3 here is CASSIRVLVNEQFF.

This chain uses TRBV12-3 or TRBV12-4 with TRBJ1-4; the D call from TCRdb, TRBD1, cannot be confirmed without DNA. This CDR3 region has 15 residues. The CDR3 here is CASSFPGQGNEKLFF.

The CDR3 here is CASSMLVTGGYEQFF. V gene TRBV19 combines with J gene TRBJ2-1; TCRdb outputs TRBD1, but without DNA this stays unchecked. The V gene's germline CDR1 is LNHDA and CDR2 SQIVND (reference sequence). CDR3 length: 15 amino acids.

The CDR3 protein is CSARVVAGYNEQFF. This chain joins TRBV20-1 and TRBJ2-1; the TRBD2 assignment by TCRdb is unverifiable without DNA. This CDR3 region has 14 residues. Germline V gene sequence: CDR1 DFQATT, CDR2 SNEGSKA (reference sequence).

The CDR3 loop is CASSPSGSGVNTEAFF. This chain links TRBV7-8 with TRBJ1-1; the D call of TRBD1 rests on TCRdb alone, since no DNA is present to check it. CDR1 and CDR2 (germline): SGHVS, FQNEAQ. The CDR3 contains 16 residues.

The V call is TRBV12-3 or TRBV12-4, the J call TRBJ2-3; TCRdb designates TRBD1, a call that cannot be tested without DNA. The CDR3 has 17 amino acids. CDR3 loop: CASGGTGDPTSTDTQYF.

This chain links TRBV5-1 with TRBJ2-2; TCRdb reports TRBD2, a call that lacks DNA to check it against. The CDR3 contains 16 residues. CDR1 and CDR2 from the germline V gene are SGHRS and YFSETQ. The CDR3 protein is CASSDLGQLNTGELFF.

The CDR3 region is CATRGLNTEAFF. The rearrangement links TRBV24-1 to TRBJ1-1. In germline, CDR1 is KGHDR, CDR2 SFDVKD. This CDR3 has 12 amino acids.

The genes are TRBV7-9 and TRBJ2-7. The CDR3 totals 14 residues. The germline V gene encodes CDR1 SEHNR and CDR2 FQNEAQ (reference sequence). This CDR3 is CASSLEPYPYEQYF.

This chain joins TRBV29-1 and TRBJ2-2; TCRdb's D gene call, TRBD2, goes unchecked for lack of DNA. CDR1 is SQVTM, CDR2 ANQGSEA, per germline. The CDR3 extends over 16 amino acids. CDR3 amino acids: CSVDRGSETNTGELFF.

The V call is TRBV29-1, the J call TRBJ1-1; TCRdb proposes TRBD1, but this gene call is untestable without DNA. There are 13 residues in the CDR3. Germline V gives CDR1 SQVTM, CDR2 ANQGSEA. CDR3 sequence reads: CSADRGMNTEAFF.

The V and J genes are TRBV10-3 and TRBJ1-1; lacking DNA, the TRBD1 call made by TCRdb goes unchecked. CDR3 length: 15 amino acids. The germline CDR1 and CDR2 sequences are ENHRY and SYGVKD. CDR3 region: CAISEGGRGETEAFF.

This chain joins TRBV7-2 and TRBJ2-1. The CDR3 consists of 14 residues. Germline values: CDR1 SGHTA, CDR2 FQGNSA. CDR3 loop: CASPDRSSYNEQFF.

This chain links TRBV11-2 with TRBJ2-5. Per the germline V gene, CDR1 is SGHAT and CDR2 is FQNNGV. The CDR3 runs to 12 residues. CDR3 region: CASSSLQETQYF.

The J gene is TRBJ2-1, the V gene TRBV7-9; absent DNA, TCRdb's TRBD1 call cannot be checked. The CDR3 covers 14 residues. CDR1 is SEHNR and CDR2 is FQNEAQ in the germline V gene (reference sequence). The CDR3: CASSPMDSHNEQFF.

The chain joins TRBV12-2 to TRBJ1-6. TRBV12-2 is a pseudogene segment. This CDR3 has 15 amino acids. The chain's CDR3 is CASRLGSSYNSPLHF.

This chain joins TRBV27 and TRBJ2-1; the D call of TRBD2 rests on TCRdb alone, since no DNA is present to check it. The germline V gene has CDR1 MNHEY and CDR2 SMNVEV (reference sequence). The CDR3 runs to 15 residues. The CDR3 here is CASSVSSGVYNEQFF.